These 23 T cell receptor beta chains share one sample of origin, sequenced in a study of cytotoxic CD8 clonotypes in ibrutinib-treated CLL. Assay: immunoSEQ multiplex PCR; the TCRdb copy retains only in-frame clones and omits some. The sample consists of around 310,000 clones, about 80% of them appearing once. The sample in question was PBMCs, obtained before ibrutinib treatment. The receptors derive from a human donor with chronic lymphocytic leukemia.

The chain combines TRBV7-2 with TRBJ2-1, with 11 bases matching TRBD2. The CDR3 is 16 residues long. J gave up 5 bases and V 5 bases, and 8 bases lay outside the gene matches. Germline CDR1 and CDR2: SGHTA and FQGNSA. CDR3 in DNA: TGTGCCAGCAGCCCCACACCTAGCGGGAGGAACAATGAGCAGTTCTTC. Protein product: CASSPTPSGRNNEQFF.

V is TRBV11-2 and J is TRBJ2-7, with 8 bases identical to TRBD1. The ends lost 7 bases at V and 2 bases at J; junction bases unmatched: 7. Germline assignment: CDR1 SGHAT and CDR2 FQNNGV. The CDR3 covers 14 residues. CDR3 bases: TGTGCCAGCACCCAATGGACAGGGACCTACGAGCAGTACTTC. It encodes CASTQWTGTYEQYF.

This rearrangement joins TRBV27 to TRBJ2-3; 11 bases are shared with TRBD2. This CDR3 comprises 15 residues. The J segment lost 5 bases and the V segment lost 6 bases, leaving 7 bases of the junction unmatched. Per the germline V gene, CDR1 is MNHEY and CDR2 is SMNVEV (reference sequence). CDR3 sequence: CASSPLAGGGDTQYF. The CDR3, as DNA: TGTGCCAGCAGCCCGCTAGCGGGAGGTGGAGATACGCAGTATTTT.

V is TRBV4-1 and J is TRBJ2-7; 8 bases agree with TRBD1. J gave up 0 bases and V 1 base, and 2 bases lay outside the gene matches. The CDR3 is 15 residues long. Germline assignment: CDR1 MGHRA and CDR2 YSYEKL. CDR3: CASSQVDRASYEQYF. The CDR3, as DNA: TGCGCCAGCAGCCAAGTGGACAGGGCCTCCTACGAGCAGTACTTC.

A note on this clone: The junction departs from the called germline gene at one end, perhaps through a read error. The chain is built from TRBV4-3 and TRBJ2-2; D is possibly TRBD1 (6 bases). The CDR3 has 16 residues. Germline CDR1 and CDR2: LGHNA and YSLEER. The CDR3 DNA sequence: TGCGCCAGCAGTCAAGTCGGGACAACGAACACCGGGGAGCTGTTTTTT. Protein sequence: CASSQVGTTNTGELFF.

J is TRBJ2-2 and V is TRBV7-2; the D gene could be TRBD1 or TRBD2 (5 bases each). The germline CDR1 and CDR2 sequences are SGHTA and FQGNSA. The germline V and J ends were trimmed by 5 bases and 6 bases, with 22 bases remaining between them. This CDR3 spans 17 amino acids. CDR3 nucleotides: TGTGCCAGCAGCGACAAACCGGGACCCGTGGGTTCCGGGGAGCTGTTTTTT. Translating gives CASSDKPGPVGSGELFF.

This chain joins TRBV7-9 and TRBJ2-1; D not certain. There are 16 residues in the CDR3. V was cut by 0 bases and J by 2 bases, with 11 bases left in between. Germline V lookup: CDR1 SEHNR, CDR2 FQNEAQ (reference sequence). DNA of the CDR3: TGTGCCAGCAGCTTAGCAGGAAGTCCCGCCTACAATGAGCAGTTCTTC. Protein: CASSLAGSPAYNEQFF. Based on the CDR3 plus reference TRBV7-9 and TRBJ2-1, the full variable domain is DTGVSQNPRHKITKRGQNVTFRCDPISEHNRLYWYRQTLGQGPEFLTYFQNEAQLEKSRLLSDRFSAERPKGSFSTLEIQRTEQGDSAMYLCASSLAGSPAYNEQFFGPGTRLTVL.

This chain connects TRBV5-1 to TRBJ1-1, with 10 bases matching TRBD1. The CDR3 is made up of 17 amino acids. The V segment lost 4 bases and the J segment 0 bases; nucleotides outside the gene matches: 9. Germline lookup yields CDR1 SGHRS and CDR2 YFSETQ. The CDR3 is CASSGGGTGVMNTEAFF. CDR3 sequence (DNA): TGCGCCAGCAGCGGCGGCGGGACAGGGGTGATGAACACTGAAGCTTTCTTT. Complete variable domain (other parts from reference TRBV5-1 and TRBJ1-1): KAGVTQTPRYLIKTRGQQVTLSCSPISGHRSVSWYQQTPGQGLQFLFEYFSETQRNKGNFPGRFSGRQFSNSRSEMNVSTLELGDSALYLCASSGGGTGVMNTEAFFGQGTRLTVV.

The chain has TRBV10-3 and TRBJ2-2; D may be TRBD1 or TRBD2 (5 bases each). V was cut by 3 bases and J by 4 bases, with 15 bases left in between. In germline, CDR1 is ENHRY, CDR2 SYGVKD. This CDR3 has 16 residues. CDR3 coding DNA: TGTGCCATCAGTGATAGGTCAGGGAGCGCCACCGGGGAGCTGTTTTTT. It specifies CAISDRSGSATGELFF.

The rearrangement uses TRBV18 and TRBJ2-7, with D maybe TRBD2 (7 bases). This CDR3 has 16 residues. V was shortened by 1 base and J by 2 bases, with 15 bases between the two germline ends. Germline V gene lookup returns CDR1 KGHSH and CDR2 LQKENI. The CDR3 DNA reads as TGTGCCAGCTCACCACTACACTCGGGGGGCACCTACGAGCAGTACTTC. Its translation: CASSPLHSGGTYEQYF.

V is TRBV6-6 and J is TRBJ2-7; the match to TRBD2 covers 11 bases. The trim removed 5 bases at V and 3 bases at J, leaving 3 bases unmatched. Germline loops: CDR1 MNHNY, CDR2 SVGAGI (reference sequence). The CDR3 length is 14 residues. The CDR3 DNA reads as TGTGCCAGCAGTCAGACTAGCGGGGTCTACGAGCAGTACTTC. Its translation is CASSQTSGVYEQYF.

The chain has TRBV11-2 and TRBJ2-7; D not resolved. Trimming cost V 0 bases and J 3 bases, with 12 bases left between them. The length of the CDR3 is 15 residues. CDR1 and CDR2 (germline): SGHAT, FQNNGV. CDR3 coding DNA: TGTGCCAGCAGCTTAGACCTAGTCCCCTACTACGAGCAGTACTTC. Protein sequence: CASSLDLVPYYEQYF.

This rearrangement joins TRBV7-2 to TRBJ2-3; no clear D gene. Germline V lookup: CDR1 SGHTA, CDR2 FQGNSA. Trimming removed 5 bases from V and 2 bases from J, with 11 bases in between. This CDR3 is built from 14 residues. The CDR3: CASSVRSVTDTQYF. CDR3 nucleotides: TGTGCCAGCAGCGTTAGATCCGTCACAGATACGCAGTATTTT.

This chain uses TRBV6-5 with TRBJ2-7, with 7 bases fitting TRBD1. In germline, CDR1 is MNHEY, CDR2 SVGAGI. The CDR3 spans 15 residues. With 2 bases clipped from V and 5 bases from J, the junction kept 9 bases outside the gene matches. The CDR3 reads CASSYIYRGMNEQYF. The CDR3 bases are TGTGCCAGCAGTTACATATACAGGGGCATGAACGAGCAGTACTTC.

This clone was seen a few times. V is TRBV2 and J is TRBJ1-1; 10 bases are shared with TRBD1. Germline values: CDR1 SNHLY, CDR2 FYNNEI. The CDR3 is made up of 16 amino acids. Losses at the gene ends were 5 bases for V and 0 bases for J; bases not matched to a gene: 6. The CDR3 DNA reads TGTGCCAGCAGTTGGACAGGGGGGAATATGAACACTGAAGCTTTCTTT. Translating it yields CASSWTGGNMNTEAFF.

The V gene is TRBV11-3, the J gene TRBJ2-7; maybe TRBD2 (5 bases). V lost 0 bases, J lost 3 bases, and 6 bases lay in between. The CDR3 contains 13 residues. Germline V gene sequence: CDR1 SGHNT, CDR2 YENEEA. The CDR3 DNA reads as TGTGCCAGCAGCTTAGATCGGGGCTACGAGCAGTACTTC. Translation: CASSLDRGYEQYF.

The J gene is TRBJ1-1, the V gene TRBV19; 10 positions match TRBD1. With V trimmed by 5 bases and J by 1 base, 4 bases remained unmatched. CDR3 length: 15 residues. The germline V gene encodes CDR1 LNHDA and CDR2 SQIVND (reference sequence). The CDR3 reads CASSVDRGQNTEAFF. The DNA for the CDR3 is TGTGCCAGTAGTGTCGACAGGGGGCAGAACACTGAAGCTTTCTTT. The whole variable domain, filled in from reference TRBV19 and TRBJ1-1, reads DGGITQSPKYLFRKEGQNVTLSCEQNLNHDAMYWYRQDPGQGLRLIYYSQIVNDFQKGDIAEGYSVSREKKESFPLTVTSAQKNPTAFYLCASSVDRGQNTEAFFGQGTRLTVV.

The chain has TRBV5-4 and TRBJ2-7, with 7 bases lining up with TRBD2. This CDR3 region has 15 residues. After removal of 4 bases from V and 7 bases from J, the junction contained 14 bases not matched to a gene. Germline V gene data show CDR1 as SGHNT and CDR2 as YYREEE (reference sequence). In DNA form, the CDR3 reads TGTGCCAGCAGCCCTAGCCGGGAGGTTCTGCGGGAGCAGTACTTC. Protein: CASSPSREVLREQYF.

The V and J genes are TRBV23-1 and TRBJ1-5; 9 bases line up with TRBD1. TRBV23-1 is placed among ORFs of uncertain function. This CDR3 region has 17 residues. V dropped 3 bases and J dropped 7; count of bases not matched to a gene: 13. The CDR3 DNA is TGCGCCAGCAGTCAGGGGCCGGGGACAGGGTGGGAGCAGCCCCAGCATTTT. This codes for CASSQGPGTGWEQPQHF.

V is TRBV4-1 and J is TRBJ1-4; a weak D match, TRBD1 (6 bases). The germline CDR1 and CDR2 sequences are MGHRA and YSYEKL. The CDR3 covers 15 residues. V lost 2 bases to trimming and J lost 4 bases, with 11 bases between them. This CDR3 reads CASSQKTGINEKLFF. The CDR3 region has the DNA TGCGCCAGCAGCCAAAAGACAGGAATTAATGAAAAACTGTTTTTT.

The rearrangement links TRBV5-5 to TRBJ2-7; D is tentatively TRBD1 or TRBD2 (5 bases each). There are 16 residues in the CDR3. The germline V and J ends were trimmed by 4 bases and 3 bases, with 20 bases remaining between them. CDR1 is SGHKS, CDR2 YYEKEE, per germline (reference sequence). The CDR3 loop reads CASSPRGSGAHYEQYF. CDR3 DNA sequence: TGTGCCAGCAGCCCAAGAGGTTCCGGGGCTCACTACGAGCAGTACTTC.

The genes are TRBV13 and TRBJ2-2, with D possibly TRBD1 on 5 matching bases. Per the germline V gene, CDR1 is PRHDT and CDR2 is FYEKMQ (reference sequence). CDR3 size: 16 residues. The V end lost 2 bases, the J end lost 5 bases, and 15 bases lay between the germline ends. This CDR3 reads CASSLLAGRWTGELFF. CDR3 nucleotides: TGTGCCAGCAGCTTACTGGCAGGGCGATGGACCGGGGAGCTGTTTTTT.

The rearrangement joins TRBV5-8 to TRBJ2-2; 10 bases are a match to TRBD1. The CDR3 spans 15 residues. Trimming at V came to 7 bases and at J to 4 bases, leaving 7 bases not matched to a gene. Germline assignment: CDR1 SGHTS and CDR2 YDEGEE. The CDR3 spells CASGTGQGITGELFF. DNA of the CDR3: TGTGCCAGCGGCACGGGACAGGGGATCACCGGGGAGCTGTTTTTT.